The rows below give T cell receptor beta chains drawn from one sample of a study of tumor and adjacent non-tumor tissue in lung cancer. TCRdb processed the multiplex PCR reads anew with MiXCR; each CDR3 protein has one entry. The sample has more than 60,000 distinct CDR3 sequences; around three quarters are singletons. The sequencing sample was made of distant non-tumor lung tissue. The receptors stem from a man between 60 and 75 years old with non-small cell lung cancer. CDR3s include the opening cysteine and the closing phenylalanine or tryptophan. The D gene is left open where the match is weak. Clone size is given for some rows only: seen once, a few or many times, or a class if the clone is expanded.

clone size,J gene,D gene,V gene,CDR3 length,CDR3 DNA,CDR3 protein
many,TRBJ2-6,-,TRBV20-1,15,TGCAGTGCTAGGAAGGAGGGTTCTGGGGCCAACGTCCTGACTTTC,CSARKEGSGANVLTF
medium-sized,TRBJ2-2,-,TRBV6-5,15,TGTGCCAGCAGTTACTCGGGAATGAACACCGGGGAGCTGTTTTTT,CASSYSGMNTGELFF
-,TRBJ1-2,-,TRBV14,16,TGTGTCAGCAGCCCAACGTCCTCAACGTCGTGGTATGGCCACACCTTC,CVSSPTSSTSWYGHTF
-,TRBJ1-2,-,TRBV25-1,16,TGTGCCAGCAGTGAACTTGCGGGGGACGGCAACTATGGCTACACCTTC,CASSELAGDGNYGYTF
-,TRBJ2-2,TRBD2,TRBV6-2/TRBV6-3,16,TGTGCGAGCTTGGGGGCTAGCGGGATGAACACGAGGGAACTGTTTTTT,CASLGASGMNTRELFF
few,TRBJ2-7,TRBD2,TRBV5-1,14,TGCGCCAGCAGCTTGAGCGGGGGGCACTACGAGCAGTACTTC,CASSLSGGHYEQYF
-,TRBJ2-5,-,TRBV4-2,17,TGTGCCAGCAGCCACCCAAGAGTAGGGGACCATCCTGAGACCCAGTACTTC,CASSHPRVGDHPETQYF
-,TRBJ2-7,-,TRBV4-2,16,TGTGCCAGCAGCCAAGAAGGGGTGGGGGCGTCATACGAGCAGTACTTC,CASSQEGVGASYEQYF
few,TRBJ1-1,TRBD1,TRBV6-1,15,TGTGCCTGCAGTGGCGACAGGGTTGGGAACACTGAAGTTTTCTTT,CACSGDRVGNTEVFF
many,TRBJ2-7,TRBD1,TRBV5-1,15,TGCGCCAGCAGTTTCGGGACAGGGGGTTCCTACGAGCAGTACTTC,CASSFGTGGSYEQYF
-,TRBJ2-6,TRBD2,TRBV28,16,TGTGCCAGCACTTTAGGCGGGAGCTCTGGGCCCAACGTCCTGACTTTC,CASTLGGSSGPNVLTF
once,TRBJ2-7,-,TRBV6-2/TRBV6-3,12,TGTGCCTGCAGAACGACAGGTAACGAGCAATACTTC,CACRTTGNEQYF
-,TRBJ2-7,TRBD2,TRBV20-1,22,TGCAGTGCACTGTCCCCCCCCCGGGTTGGGACTAGAGGGAGGGCCCTTCCTTACGAGCAGTACTTC,CSALSPPRVGTRGRALPYEQYF
-,TRBJ2-7,TRBD2,TRBV5-1,15,TGCCCCAGCCGTAGCGGGACTAGCTCCGGGGACGAGCAATACTTC,CPSRSGTSSGDEQYF
-,TRBJ2-6,-,TRBV6-1,14,TGTGCCAGCAGTGACAAATATGGGACCAACGTCCTGACTTTC,CASSDKYGTNVLTF